Included here is one T cell receptor (beta chain) sequence, with context. Its antigen is currently unknown. Patients were excluded for autoimmune disease history or systemic immunosuppression. At baseline, cycle 4 day 1, and cycle 7 day 1, blood was sampled. The sample is drawn from a study of OX40 agonist ivuxolimab in advanced cancers. Across the whole study: Therapy given before enrollment (anti-PD-1, anti-PD-L1 or anti-CTLA-4) was allowed, and around 41% had some.

Germline assignment: CDR1 SGHDT and CDR2 YYEEEE. This CDR3 spans 15 amino acids. Trimming took 4 bases from V and 3 from J; bases not matched to a gene: 3. Sequenced by immunoSEQ multiplex PCR; TCRdb stores in-frame clones only, minus some. The sample lists 50,000 to 80,000 clones; 80% to 95% were seen once. Study results and caveats: Clonal expansion was seen in CD4+ and CD8+ blood T cells by week 6 at 0.1 to 3.0 mg/kg.

The chain couples TRBV5-6 to TRBJ2-3; 12 nucleotides match TRBD1. The material was CD4+ or CD8+ T cells sorted from blood, obtained in a trial of the OX40 agonist ivuxolimab. The receptor's source is an adult with an advanced solid tumor such as melanoma, head and neck, liver or kidney cancer. The CDR3 region has the DNA TGTGCCAGCAGCCCGGGACAGGGGGCAACAGATACGCAGTATTTT. Amino acid sequence: CASSPGQGATDTQYF.